This entry describes one TCR beta chain. Other DNA sequences from this sample encode an identical CDR3 as well. Genomic DNA (from each subset) was split evenly across several immunoSEQ plates. Sequencing was performed with immunoSEQ multiplex PCR; in TCRdb, only in-frame clones are kept and a portion is missing. This sample yields about 2.4 million clones, of which approximately 93% are seen a single time; 0.35% to 0.45% belongs to the top ten. V was trimmed by 4 bases and J by 4 bases, leaving 4 bases between them. Per the germline V gene, CDR1 is MNHEY and CDR2 is SVGAGI. This CDR3 comprises 12 residues. Each donor was a Caucasian adult residing in Nashville, Tennessee. This sample was included in a study of shared clonotypes between healthy human individuals.

J is TRBJ2-2 and V is TRBV6-5; D gene ambiguous. Sequences were obtained from naive CD4+ T cells from PBMCs. Specified subset: CD45RA+ positively selected. The receptor's source is a man in his late teens or twenties in good health. Some clones in this sample may be carry-over from other donors' samples. The CDR3 bases are TGTGCCAGCAGTTCCAGCACCGGGGAGCTGTTTTTT. Translating it yields CASSSSTGELFF.